This is a list of T cell receptor beta chains from one sample in a study of blood T cell repertoires in COVID-19. The table came from immunoSEQ multiplex PCR; TCRdb's copy has only in-frame clones and leaves some out. The sample consists of some 310,000 clones, around 86% of them appearing once. Specimen: peripheral blood. These receptor sequences come from a man aged 50 to 60 with active or convalescent COVID-19. Both conserved end residues are part of each CDR3. The D gene is left open where the match is weak.

v_gene,d_gene,j_gene,CDR3aa
TRBV2,TRBD1,TRBJ1-1,CASSDRSGGNTEAFF
TRBV18,TRBD1,TRBJ1-4,CASSLGTGEKLFF
TRBV5-4,TRBD2,TRBJ2-3,CASSFKSSGRDTQYF
TRBV3-1/TRBV3-2,NA,TRBJ2-1,CASSDTMLYNEQFF
TRBV28,NA,TRBJ1-6,CASSLVGASDSPLHF
TRBV4-3,NA,TRBJ1-1,CASSQEGEILGEEVNTEAFF
TRBV7-8,TRBD1,TRBJ2-7,CASTLGQGKFYEQYF
TRBV6-4,NA,TRBJ2-5,CASSATGRETQYF
TRBV4-1,TRBD1,TRBJ2-3,CASSQGVVSTDTQYF
TRBV19,TRBD2,TRBJ2-1,CASSIAGGTYNEQFF
TRBV18,NA,TRBJ2-7,CASSPLYRYEQYF
TRBV4-1,NA,TRBJ2-5,CASSQDRGWETQYF
TRBV28,NA,TRBJ2-7,CASSPARGWAYEQYF
TRBV5-1,TRBD1,TRBJ2-7,CASSLAGTGGGEQYF
TRBV6-2/TRBV6-3,NA,TRBJ2-3,CASSDGGPLGTDTQYF
TRBV28,NA,TRBJ1-6,CASRGMDSNSYNSPLHF
TRBV19,NA,TRBJ1-4,CASTPVAFSNEKLFF
TRBV6-5,NA,TRBJ1-1,CASRRTRNTEAFF
TRBV5-5,NA,TRBJ1-3,CASSLPGFGNTIYF
TRBV2,TRBD1,TRBJ2-6,CASDEQGAAGANVLTF
TRBV5-6,NA,TRBJ2-7,CASSVRGRNYEQYF
TRBV28,NA,TRBJ2-3,CASSPHRGLGTDTQYF
TRBV6-4,NA,TRBJ2-1,CASSGQGQPYNEQFF
TRBV29-1,TRBD1,TRBJ1-2,CSVARGPYGYTF
TRBV4-1,TRBD2,TRBJ2-5,CASSHPKTSGAETQYF
TRBV14,TRBD1,TRBJ1-5,CASSQDPPTGKINYSNQPQHF
TRBV28,NA,TRBJ1-5,CASSLITGNQPQHF
TRBV18,NA,TRBJ2-1,CASSPTDTNNEQFF
TRBV2,NA,TRBJ1-1,CASRGGGVNTEAFF
TRBV29-1,NA,TRBJ1-1,CSVEVGLRTEAFF